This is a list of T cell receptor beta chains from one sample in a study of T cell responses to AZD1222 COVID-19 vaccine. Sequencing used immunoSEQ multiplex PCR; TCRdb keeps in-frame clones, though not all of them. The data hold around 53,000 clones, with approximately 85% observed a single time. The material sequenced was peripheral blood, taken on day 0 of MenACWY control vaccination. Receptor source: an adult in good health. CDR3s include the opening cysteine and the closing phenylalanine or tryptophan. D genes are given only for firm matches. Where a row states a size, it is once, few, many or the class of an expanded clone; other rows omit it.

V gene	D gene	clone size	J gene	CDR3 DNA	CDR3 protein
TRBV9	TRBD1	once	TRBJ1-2	TGTGCCAGCAGCTCCGGGACAGACTATGGCTACACCTTC	CASSSGTDYGYTF
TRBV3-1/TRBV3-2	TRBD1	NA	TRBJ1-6	TGTGCCAGCAGCCCGACCCAGAGGGGACAGCTTAATTCACCCCTCCACTTT	CASSPTQRGQLNSPLHF
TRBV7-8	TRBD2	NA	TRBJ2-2	TGTGCCAGCAGCTTAGTAGCGGGAGGGCACACCGGGGAGCTGTTTTTT	CASSLVAGGHTGELFF
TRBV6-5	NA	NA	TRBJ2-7	TGTGCCAGCTCCCAGCGGTTCTCCTACGAGCAGTACTTC	CASSQRFSYEQYF
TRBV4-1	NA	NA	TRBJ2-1	TGCGCCAGCAGCCAAGATCGTGGGGGATACAATGAGCAGTTCTTC	CASSQDRGGYNEQFF
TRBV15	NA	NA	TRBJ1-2	TGTGCCACCAGCAGAGAGAATTCAGATATTAACTATGGCTACACCTTC	CATSRENSDINYGYTF
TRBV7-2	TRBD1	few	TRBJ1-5	TGTGCCAGCAGCCCAACAGGGGCACGAAATCAGCCCCAGCATTTT	CASSPTGARNQPQHF
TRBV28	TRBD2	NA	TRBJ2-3	TGTGCCAGCAGACTAGCGGGAGCTATTATAGATACGCAGTATTTT	CASRLAGAIIDTQYF
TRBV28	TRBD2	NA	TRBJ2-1	TGTGCCAGCAGTTTTGGACTAGCGGGAAACAATGAGCAGTTCTTC	CASSFGLAGNNEQFF
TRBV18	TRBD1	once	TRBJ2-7	TGTGCCAGCTCAAGCCGGGACAGTGGAGTACCTTCCTACGAGCAGTACTTC	CASSSRDSGVPSYEQYF
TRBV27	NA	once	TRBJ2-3	TGTGCCAGCACCGCTATGGCGGCCACAGATACGCAGTATTTT	CASTAMAATDTQYF
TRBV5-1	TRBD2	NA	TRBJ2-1	TGCGCCAGCAGCTCGGGACTAGCGGACTACAATGAGCAGTTCTTC	CASSSGLADYNEQFF
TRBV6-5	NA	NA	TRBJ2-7	TGTGCCAGCAGTTACCGGAGGGGGTACGAGCAGTACTTC	CASSYRRGYEQYF
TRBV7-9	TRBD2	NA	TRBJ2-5	TGTGCCAGCAGCGGGGGCGGGAGGAGTTCTTTTACGGAGACCCAGTACTTC	CASSGGGRSSFTETQYF
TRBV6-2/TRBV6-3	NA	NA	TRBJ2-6	TGTGCCAGCAGTTCGGGCAACTCTGGGGCCAACGTCCTGACTTTC	CASSSGNSGANVLTF
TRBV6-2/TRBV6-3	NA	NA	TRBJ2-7	TGTGCCAGCAGTGTTTTCGGGACACGGACTGAGGAGCAGTACTTC	CASSVFGTRTEEQYF
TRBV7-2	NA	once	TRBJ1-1	TGTGCCAGCAGCGAATCCGGCAGGGGACCTGAAGCTTTCTTT	CASSESGRGPEAFF
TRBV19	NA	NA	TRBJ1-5	TGTGCCACCAACCAGGGAAATCAGCCCCAGCATTTT	CATNQGNQPQHF
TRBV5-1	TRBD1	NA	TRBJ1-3	TGCGCCAGCAGCCTTTTTCCGACCTCCACAGGGGAAAACACCATATATTTT	CASSLFPTSTGENTIYF
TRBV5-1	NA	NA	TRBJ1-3	TGCGCCAGCAGCTTGGGGCTGGGCGAGGCTGGAAACACCATATATTTT	CASSLGLGEAGNTIYF
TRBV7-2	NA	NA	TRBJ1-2	TGTGCCAGCAGCTTAGATTCGGGCGCCATACGCTATGGCTACACCTTC	CASSLDSGAIRYGYTF
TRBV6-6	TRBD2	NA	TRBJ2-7	TGTGCCAGCAGACTAGCGGGAACCTACGAGCAGTACTTC	CASRLAGTYEQYF
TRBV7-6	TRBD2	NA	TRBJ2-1	TGTGCCAGCAGCCAATTAGGTTGGACTAGCGGCCGGCGGAATGAGCAGTTCTTC	CASSQLGWTSGRRNEQFF
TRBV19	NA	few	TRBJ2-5	TGTGCCAGTAGTATTTCGGGACCTCAAGAGACCCAGTACTTC	CASSISGPQETQYF
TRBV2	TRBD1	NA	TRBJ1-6	TGTGCCAGCAGTGGATCCGGGACAGTTCGAGATTCCCTCCACTTT	CASSGSGTVRDSLHF
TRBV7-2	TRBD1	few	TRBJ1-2	TGTGCCAGCAGCTCGTCGACAGGGAGCTATGGCTACACCTTC	CASSSSTGSYGYTF
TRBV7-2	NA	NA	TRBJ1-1	TGTGCCAGCAGCTTACAGGGGAGGAACACTGAAGCTTTCTTT	CASSLQGRNTEAFF
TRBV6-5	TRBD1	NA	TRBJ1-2	TGTGCCAGCAGCAAGGGACAGACTACCTATGGCTACACCTTC	CASSKGQTTYGYTF
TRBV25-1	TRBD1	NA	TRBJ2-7	TGTGCCAGCACCAATACGGGACAGGGGGCCTACGAGCAGTACTTC	CASTNTGQGAYEQYF
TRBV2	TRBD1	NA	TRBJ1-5	TGTGCCAGCAGGGGACAGTCGGGCCAGCCCCAGCATTTT	CASRGQSGQPQHF
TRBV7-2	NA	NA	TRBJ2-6	TGTGCCAGCAGCCCTCCGCGGTACGGGGCCAACGTCCTGACTTTC	CASSPPRYGANVLTF
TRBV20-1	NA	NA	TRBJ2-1	TGCAGTGCTAGAGAGGAGAGGGAGTTCTTC	CSAREEREFF
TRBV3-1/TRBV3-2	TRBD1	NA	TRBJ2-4	TGTGCCAGCAGCCAACCGACAGGGGTGGACTTCGCCAAAAACATTCAGTACTTC	CASSQPTGVDFAKNIQYF
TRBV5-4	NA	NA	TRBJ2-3	TGTGCCAGCCGGGGGCCTAGCACAGATACGCAGTATTTT	CASRGPSTDTQYF
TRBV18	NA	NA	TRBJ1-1	TGTGCCAGCTCACGTTTGGAGGGCACTGAAGCTTTCTTT	CASSRLEGTEAFF
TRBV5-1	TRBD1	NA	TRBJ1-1	TGCGCCAGCAGCTCAGGACCCCAGGGGGGTGGGACTGAAGCTTTCTTT	CASSSGPQGGGTEAFF
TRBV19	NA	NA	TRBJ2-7	TGTGCCAGTAGTACTACCCAAACAGGAACCTACGAGCAGTACTTC	CASSTTQTGTYEQYF
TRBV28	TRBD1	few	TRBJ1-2	TGTGCCAGCAGTGGAACACAGGGGGCCGGGGTATACTATGGCTACACCTTC	CASSGTQGAGVYYGYTF
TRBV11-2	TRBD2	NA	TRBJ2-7	TGTGCCAGCAGCCCCCCGGGACTAGCGGGTTCCTACGAGCAGTACTTC	CASSPPGLAGSYEQYF
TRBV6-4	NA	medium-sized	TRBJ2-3	TGTGCCAGCAGTGACTCTTCCGAAGATACGCAGTATTTT	CASSDSSEDTQYF
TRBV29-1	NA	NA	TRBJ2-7	TGCAGCGTTTTCCCCGAGCAGTACTTC	CSVFPEQYF
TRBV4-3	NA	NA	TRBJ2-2	TGCGCCAGCAGCCAAGGGAGGGCCTCATTCGGGGAGCTGTTTTTT	CASSQGRASFGELFF
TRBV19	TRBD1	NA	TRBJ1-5	TGTGCCAGTGTTGGGGTCGGACAGGGGATGAATCAGCCCCAGCATTTT	CASVGVGQGMNQPQHF